Detailed here is one T cell receptor (beta chain). As yet, its antigen is unknown. Both 60 Vbeta primers and 13 Jbeta primers went into the PCR. TCRdb's copy holds only in-frame clones and misses some; the assay was immunoSEQ multiplex PCR. The sample lists some 170,000 clones, about 80% seen once, with roughly 1.2% in the top ten. The sample is drawn from a study of cytomegalovirus exposure and HLA in healthy donors. Study-wide results and limits: Previously analyzed data showed that most TCR beta V segments were productive at a frequency of about 87% or about 30%. There were over 150 TCR beta chains listed as cytomegalovirus-associated. Apparent HLA restriction characterized most CMV-associated TCR beta chains in a later analysis. Published work reported that the classifier diagnosed cytomegalovirus status with high specificity and sensitivity.

The CDR3 is 13 residues long. The junction had 2 bases not matched to a gene; V was cut back by 2 bases and J by 6 bases. Germline CDR1 SGHRS, CDR2 YFSETQ. Sequencing was performed on PBMCs. The sequence was obtained from a woman aged 45 to 65 in good health and CMV-seronegative. The V and J genes are TRBV5-1 and TRBJ1-5; 7 bases agree with TRBD1. The CDR3 sequence: CASSFEGAQPQHF. The CDR3 nucleotides are TGCGCCAGCAGCTTTGAGGGGGCTCAGCCCCAGCATTTT.